A single sample gave rise to the 12 T cell receptor beta chains below, sequenced in a study of radiotherapy plus CTLA-4 blockade in lung cancer. Some clones are missing from TCRdb's copy, which holds only in-frame ones; the method was immunoSEQ multiplex PCR. The sample consists of tens of thousands of clones, around nine tenths of them appearing once. The material was peripheral blood, obtained from a patient treated with radiotherapy plus ipilimumab. The receptors originated from a human donor with non-small cell lung cancer who had stable disease on radiotherapy plus ipilimumab.

V gene TRBV19 combines with J gene TRBJ2-5; D is possibly TRBD2 (6 bases). The CDR3 spans 16 residues. Germline CDR1 LNHDA, CDR2 SQIVND (reference sequence). The V end lost 5 bases, the J end lost 1 base, and 17 bases lay between the germline ends. The CDR3 spells CASSPLREAGQETQYF. The CDR3 DNA follows: TGTGCCAGTAGTCCCCTCCGGGAAGCGGGCCAAGAGACCCAGTACTTC.

The chain employs TRBV28 and TRBJ2-6, with 7 bases lining up with TRBD1. Germline loops: CDR1 MDHEN, CDR2 SYDVKM. V lost 9 bases and J lost 2; bases outside the gene matches: 4. This CDR3 has 14 residues. Here the CDR3 reads CASNTGAGANVLTF. DNA for the CDR3: TGTGCCAGTAATACAGGGGCTGGGGCCAACGTCCTGACTTTC.

The genes are TRBV2 and TRBJ1-1; 11 bases align to TRBD1. Germline CDR1 and CDR2: SNHLY and FYNNEI. The CDR3 runs to 16 residues. Trimming removed 6 bases from V and 1 base from J; junction bases left unmatched: 7. The CDR3 reads CASRIRDRGRNTEAFF. The CDR3 DNA sequence: TGTGCCAGCAGAATCCGGGACAGGGGGAGGAACACTGAAGCTTTCTTT.

The CDR3 DNA sequence: TGTGCCAGCAGTTTATACAGGGCAAGTGGGGTGAACACTGAAGCTTTCTTT. Translated: CASSLYRASGVNTEAFF. The V gene is TRBV27, the J gene TRBJ1-1, with D possibly TRBD1 on 6 matching bases. This CDR3 has 17 amino acids. From germline, CDR1 is MNHEY and CDR2 SMNVEV (reference sequence). V shed 1 base and J shed 0 bases, with 15 bases lying between them.

Here the CDR3 DNA reads TGCGCCAGCAGCCCGGACAATCCTAATGAAAAACTGTTTTTT. This sequence encodes CASSPDNPNEKLFF. This chain connects TRBV5-1 to TRBJ1-4, with D possibly being TRBD1 (5 bases). The germline V gene has CDR1 SGHRS and CDR2 YFSETQ. V lost 4 bases and J 3 bases, leaving 10 bases between the germline ends. CDR3 length equals 14 residues.

The chain combines TRBV2 with TRBJ1-6; 8 bases are shared with TRBD1. Germline lookup yields CDR1 SNHLY and CDR2 FYNNEI. The ends lost 5 bases at V and 0 bases at J; junction bases unmatched: 3. This CDR3 comprises 16 residues. The CDR3 region is CASSLDRGSYNSPLHF. In nucleotides, the CDR3 is TGTGCCAGCAGTCTAGACAGGGGCTCCTATAATTCACCCCTCCACTTT.

V is TRBV19 and J is TRBJ2-5; D gene uncertain. The tail of the sequence fits TRBJ2-7 better, so the J call may be wrong. The CDR3 is made up of 11 amino acids. Per the germline V gene, CDR1 is LNHDA and CDR2 is SQIVND (reference sequence). CDR3 sequence: CASSGRYEQYF. The CDR3 DNA follows: TGTGCCAGTAGCGGACGATACGAGCAGTACTTC.

This clone has just a few counts. The chain is built from TRBV7-9 and TRBJ1-2, with D possibly TRBD1 on 6 matching bases. CDR3 length: 15 amino acids. Trimming cost V 5 bases and J 7 bases, with 20 bases left between them. CDR1 is SEHNR and CDR2 is FQNEAQ in the germline V gene (reference sequence). DNA of the CDR3: TGTGCCAGCAGCCTAGGAGGAGGACAAGGGGGTGGCTACACCTTC. It specifies CASSLGGGQGGGYTF.

The chain employs TRBV5-1 and TRBJ2-2, with D possibly being TRBD2 (7 bases). V shed 0 bases and J shed 6 bases, with 12 bases lying between them. The CDR3 runs to 15 residues. Germline values: CDR1 SGHRS, CDR2 YFSETQ. This CDR3 is CASSLGGGPAGELFF. CDR3 DNA: TGCGCCAGCAGCTTGGGCGGGGGCCCCGCCGGGGAGCTGTTTTTT.

The V gene is TRBV19, the J gene TRBJ1-2; 7 bases map to TRBD1. Germline V lookup: CDR1 LNHDA, CDR2 SQIVND (reference sequence). V gave up 7 bases and J gave up 2 bases; unmatched junction bases: 10. CDR3 length: 15 amino acids. The CDR3 loop reads CASNTDRDSNYGYTF. The CDR3 region has the DNA TGTGCCAGTAATACTGACAGGGACTCCAACTATGGCTACACCTTC.

This chain connects TRBV6-6 to TRBJ2-1; D is ambiguous. The ends were cut back, 0 bases at V and 10 bases at J, with 10 bases in the middle. Per germline, CDR1 MNHNY and CDR2 SVGAGI (reference sequence). CDR3 length: 13 amino acids. As DNA, the CDR3 is TGTGCCAGCAGTTACTCGAGGCTCACCGAGCAGTTCTTC. Protein: CASSYSRLTEQFF.

V and J are TRBV5-1 and TRBJ2-1; D not resolved. The CDR3 is made up of 12 amino acids. Trimming took off 4 bases at V and 6 bases at J, with 8 bases between the two ends. Germline CDR1 SGHRS, CDR2 YFSETQ. CDR3 coding DNA: TGCGCCAGCAGCACCCCTTCCAATGAGCAGTTCTTC. Protein: CASSTPSNEQFF.